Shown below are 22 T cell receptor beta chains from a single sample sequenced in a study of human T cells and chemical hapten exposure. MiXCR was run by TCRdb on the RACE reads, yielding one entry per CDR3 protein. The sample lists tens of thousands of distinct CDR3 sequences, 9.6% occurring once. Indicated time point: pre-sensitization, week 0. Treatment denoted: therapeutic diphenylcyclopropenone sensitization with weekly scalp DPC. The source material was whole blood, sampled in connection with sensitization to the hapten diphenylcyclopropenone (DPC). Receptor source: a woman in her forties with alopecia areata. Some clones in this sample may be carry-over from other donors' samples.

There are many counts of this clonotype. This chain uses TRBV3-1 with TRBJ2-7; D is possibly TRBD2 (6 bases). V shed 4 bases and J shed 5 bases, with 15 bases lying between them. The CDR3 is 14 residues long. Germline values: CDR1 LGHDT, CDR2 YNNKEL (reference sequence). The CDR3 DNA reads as TGTGCCAGCAGCCCGCCCGGGGAGGTCAACGAGCAGTACTTC. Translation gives CASSPPGEVNEQYF.

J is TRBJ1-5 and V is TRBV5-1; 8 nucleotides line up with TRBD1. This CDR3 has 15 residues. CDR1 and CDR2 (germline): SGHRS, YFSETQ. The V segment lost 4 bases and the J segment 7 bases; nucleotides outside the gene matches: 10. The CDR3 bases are TGCGCCAGCAGCCCCGAGGGACAGGCCGGGCAGCCCCAGCATTTT. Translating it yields CASSPEGQAGQPQHF.

In nucleotides, the CDR3 is TGTGCCAGCAGTGGGGCCTCGCGGGGGCCTATGAAGCAGTACTTC. It translates to CASSGASRGPMKQYF. V is TRBV12-3 or TRBV12-4 and J is TRBJ2-7; D might be TRBD2 (7 bases). The V end was cut by 5 bases, the J end by 8 bases, with 22 bases between. There are 15 residues in the CDR3.

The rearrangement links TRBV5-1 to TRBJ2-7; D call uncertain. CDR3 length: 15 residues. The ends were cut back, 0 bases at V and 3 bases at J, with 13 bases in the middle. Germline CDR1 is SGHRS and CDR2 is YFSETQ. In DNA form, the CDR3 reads TGCGCCAGCAGCTTGGCGGCCGCCACCCACTACGAGCAGTACTTC. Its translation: CASSLAAATHYEQYF. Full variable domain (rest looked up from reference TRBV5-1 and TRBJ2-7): KAGVTQTPRYLIKTRGQQVTLSCSPISGHRSVSWYQQTPGQGLQFLFEYFSETQRNKGNFPGRFSGRQFSNSRSEMNVSTLELGDSALYLCASSLAAATHYEQYFGPGTRLTVT.

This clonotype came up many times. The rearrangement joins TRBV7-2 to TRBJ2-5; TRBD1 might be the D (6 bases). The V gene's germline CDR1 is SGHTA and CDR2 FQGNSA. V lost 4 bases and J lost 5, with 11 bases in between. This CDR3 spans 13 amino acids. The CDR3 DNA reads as TGTGCCAGCAGCTGGCAGGGGTTCGAGACCCAGTACTTC. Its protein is CASSWQGFETQYF.

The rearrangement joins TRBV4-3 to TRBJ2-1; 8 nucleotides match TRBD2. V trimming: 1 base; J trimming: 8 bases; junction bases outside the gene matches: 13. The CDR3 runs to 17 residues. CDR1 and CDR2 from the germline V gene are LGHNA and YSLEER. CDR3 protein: CASSQGGGGPLSYEQFF. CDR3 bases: TGCGCCAGCAGCCAAGGAGGCGGGGGGCCGCTGAGCTATGAGCAGTTCTTC.

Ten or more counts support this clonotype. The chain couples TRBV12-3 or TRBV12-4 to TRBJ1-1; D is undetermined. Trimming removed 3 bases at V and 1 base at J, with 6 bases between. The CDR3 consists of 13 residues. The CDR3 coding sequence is TGTGCCAGCAGTTTCCGGTCGAACACTGAAGCTTTCTTT. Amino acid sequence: CASSFRSNTEAFF.

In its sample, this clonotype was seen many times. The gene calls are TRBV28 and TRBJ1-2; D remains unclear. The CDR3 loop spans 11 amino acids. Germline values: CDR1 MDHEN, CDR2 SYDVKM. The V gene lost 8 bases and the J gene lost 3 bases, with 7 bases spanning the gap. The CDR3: CASYSYYGYTF. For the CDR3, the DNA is TGTGCCAGCTACTCGTACTATGGCTACACCTTC.

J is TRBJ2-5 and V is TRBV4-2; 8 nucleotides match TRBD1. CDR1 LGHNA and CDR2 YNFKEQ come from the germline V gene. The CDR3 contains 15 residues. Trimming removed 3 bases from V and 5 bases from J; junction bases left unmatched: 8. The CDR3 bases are TGTGCCAGCAGCCAGGAACAGGGGGTTTTTGAGACCCAGTACTTC. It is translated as CASSQEQGVFETQYF.

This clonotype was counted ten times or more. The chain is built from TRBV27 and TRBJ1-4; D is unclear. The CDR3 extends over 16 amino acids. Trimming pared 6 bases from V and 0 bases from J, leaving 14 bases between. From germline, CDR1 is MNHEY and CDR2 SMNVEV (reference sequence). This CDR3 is CASRQNVLATNEKLFF. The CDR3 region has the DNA TGTGCCAGCAGGCAGAACGTCCTTGCAACTAATGAAAAACTGTTTTTT.

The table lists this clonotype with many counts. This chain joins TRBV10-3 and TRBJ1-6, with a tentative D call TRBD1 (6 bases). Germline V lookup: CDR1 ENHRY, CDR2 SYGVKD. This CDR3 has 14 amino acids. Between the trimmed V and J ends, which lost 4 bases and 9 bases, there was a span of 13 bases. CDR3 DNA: TGTGCCATCAGTGGTGGGGTACAGGGTTCACCCCTCCACTTT. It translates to CAISGGVQGSPLHF.

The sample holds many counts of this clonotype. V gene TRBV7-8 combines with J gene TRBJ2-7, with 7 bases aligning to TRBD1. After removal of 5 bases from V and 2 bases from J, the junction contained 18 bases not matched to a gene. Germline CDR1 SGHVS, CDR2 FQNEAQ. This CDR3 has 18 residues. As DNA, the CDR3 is TGTGCCAGCAGCCTCTCGACAGGGCTTTCGAGGTGGGCCTACGAGCAGTACTTC. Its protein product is CASSLSTGLSRWAYEQYF. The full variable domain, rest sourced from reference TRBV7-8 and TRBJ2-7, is GAGVSQSPRYKVAKRGQDVALRCDPISGHVSLFWYQQALGQGPEFLTYFQNEAQLDKSGLPSDRFFAERPEGSVSTLKIQRTQQEDSAVYLCASSLSTGLSRWAYEQYFGPGTRLTVT.

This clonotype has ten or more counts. The CDR3 nucleotides read TGTGCCACCAGCATAGCGGGGAATCCGCCAGATACGCAGTATTTT. Translated: CATSIAGNPPDTQYF. This chain links TRBV24-1 with TRBJ2-3, with 8 bases matching TRBD2. Unmatched junction bases numbered 9, after V lost 7 bases and J lost 4 bases. The CDR3 length is 15 residues. Germline V gene sequence: CDR1 KGHDR, CDR2 SFDVKD.

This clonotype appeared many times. This chain's CDR3 is CAISEVRVPDTQYF. In nucleotides, the CDR3 is TGTGCCATCAGTGAGGTACGGGTTCCAGATACGCAGTATTTT. V is TRBV10-3 and J is TRBJ2-3; D remains unclear. Per germline, CDR1 ENHRY and CDR2 SYGVKD. The CDR3 has 14 residues. V shed 2 bases and J shed 4 bases, with 10 bases lying between them.

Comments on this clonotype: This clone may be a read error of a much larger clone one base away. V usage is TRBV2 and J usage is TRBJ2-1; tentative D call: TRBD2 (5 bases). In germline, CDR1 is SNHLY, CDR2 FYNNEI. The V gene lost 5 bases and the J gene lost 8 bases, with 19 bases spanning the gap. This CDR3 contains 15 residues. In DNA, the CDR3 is TGTGCCAGCAGTTTCCCCGAGTCTAGCCCCGATGAGCAGTTCTTC. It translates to CASSFPESSPDEQFF.

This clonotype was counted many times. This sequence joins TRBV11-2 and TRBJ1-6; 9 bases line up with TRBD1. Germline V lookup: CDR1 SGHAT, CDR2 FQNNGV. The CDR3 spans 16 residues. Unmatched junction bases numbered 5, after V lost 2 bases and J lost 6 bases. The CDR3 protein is CASSLNTGGSNSPLHF. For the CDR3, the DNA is TGTGCCAGCAGCTTAAACACAGGGGGCTCTAATTCACCCCTCCACTTT.

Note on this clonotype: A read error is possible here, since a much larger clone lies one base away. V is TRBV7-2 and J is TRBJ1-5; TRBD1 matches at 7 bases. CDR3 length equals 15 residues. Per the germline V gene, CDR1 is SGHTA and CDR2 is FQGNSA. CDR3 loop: CASSDDGQVNQPRHF. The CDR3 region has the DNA TGTGCCAGCAGCGACGATGGACAGGTCAATCAGCCCCGGCATTTT.

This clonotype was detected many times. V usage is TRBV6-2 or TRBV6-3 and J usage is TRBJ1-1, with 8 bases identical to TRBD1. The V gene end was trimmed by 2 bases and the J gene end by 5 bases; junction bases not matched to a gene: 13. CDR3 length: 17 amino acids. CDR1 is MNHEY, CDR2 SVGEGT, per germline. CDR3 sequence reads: CASSYPRTGRLRTEAFF. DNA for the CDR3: TGTGCCAGCAGTTACCCCAGGACAGGGAGGCTGAGGACTGAAGCTTTCTTT.

CDR3 nucleotides: TGTGCCAGCAGCCAAGTTTTTATGAACGACAGGGATTCCTACGAGCAGTACTTC. The encoded protein is CASSQVFMNDRDSYEQYF. This chain connects TRBV4-2 to TRBJ2-7, with 7 bases identical to TRBD1. With 1 base clipped from V and 1 base from J, the junction kept 13 bases outside the gene matches. The CDR3 consists of 18 residues. Germline V lookup: CDR1 LGHNA, CDR2 YNFKEQ.

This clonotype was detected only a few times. This CDR3 is CATSESSYNSPLHF. The CDR3, as DNA: TGTGCCACCTCCGAAAGCTCCTATAATTCACCCCTCCACTTT. The J gene is TRBJ1-6, the V gene TRBV9, with D unclear. Between the trimmed V and J ends, which lost 9 bases and 0 bases, there was a span of 10 bases. CDR3 length equals 14 residues. Per germline, CDR1 SGDLS and CDR2 YYNGEE.

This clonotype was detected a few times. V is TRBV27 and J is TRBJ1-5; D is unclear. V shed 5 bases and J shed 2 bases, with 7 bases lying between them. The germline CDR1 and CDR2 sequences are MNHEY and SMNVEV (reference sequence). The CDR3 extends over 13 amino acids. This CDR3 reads CASSVIGNQPQHF. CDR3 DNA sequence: TGTGCCAGCAGTGTTATCGGCAATCAGCCCCAGCATTTT.

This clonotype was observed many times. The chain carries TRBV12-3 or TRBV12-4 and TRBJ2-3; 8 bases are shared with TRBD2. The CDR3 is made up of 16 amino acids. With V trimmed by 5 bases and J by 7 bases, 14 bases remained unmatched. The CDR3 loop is CASSAPGRGAGYTQYF. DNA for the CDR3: TGTGCCAGCAGTGCCCCGGGGCGGGGGGCCGGGTATACGCAGTATTTT.